The TCR beta chain described here comes from a study of control samples from healthy donors and cancer patients (dated by TCRdb to 2018 to 2020). The CDR3 spans 14 residues, from the cysteine through the phenylalanine. Only the CDR3 DNA is retained, 42 bases long and in frame from the first base. In the germline V gene, CDR1 corresponds to SGHRS and CDR2 to YFSETQ. The protocol used for the library was the immunoSEQ multiplex PCR assay. Held by TCRdb, this immuneACCESS table contains in-frame sequences only and omits some clones. Under half of the omission traces to an unresolved V gene where checked; the cause of the rest is unknown. The sample has 95,000 to 100,000 clones on record, 85% to 90% of them singletons. The top ten clonotypes cover 7.8% of the sample. In regard to this clone: Its target antigen remains unknown. At one boundary the junction diverges from the germline segment, which might be a read error.

Material for sequencing was blood. The TCR comes from a young man in good health. The V and J segments used are TRBV5-1 and TRBJ2-1; D gene: possibly TRBD2, on 7 matching bases. The CDR3 here reads CASIEAGAVNGQFF. The bases are TGCGCCAGTATCGAGGCGGGGGCCGTGAATGGGCAGTTCTTC. This CDR3, with the reference TRBV5-1 and TRBJ2-1 proteins standing in past its ends, gives the full variable domain KAGVTQTPRYLIKTRGQQVTLSCSPISGHRSVSWYQQTPGQGLQFLFEYFSETQRNKGNFPGRFSGRQFSNSRSEMNVSTLELGDSALYLCASIEAGAVNGQFFGPGTRLTVL.